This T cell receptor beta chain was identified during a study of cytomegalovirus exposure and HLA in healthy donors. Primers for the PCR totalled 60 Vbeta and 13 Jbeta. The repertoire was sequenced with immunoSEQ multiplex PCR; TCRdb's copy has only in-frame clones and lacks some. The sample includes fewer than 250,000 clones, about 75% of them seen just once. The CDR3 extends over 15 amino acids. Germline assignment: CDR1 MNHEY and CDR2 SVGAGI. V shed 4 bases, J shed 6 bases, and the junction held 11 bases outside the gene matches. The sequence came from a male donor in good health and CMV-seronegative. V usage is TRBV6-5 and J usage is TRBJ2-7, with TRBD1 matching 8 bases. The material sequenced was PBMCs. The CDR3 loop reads CASSWTTGGAGEQYF. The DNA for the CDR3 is TGTGCCAGCAGTTGGACTACAGGGGGTGCCGGCGAGCAGTACTTC.